A selection of T cell receptor beta chains follows, all from one sample in a study of low-dose radiotherapy and immunotherapy resistance in tumors. TCRdb called the reads again in MiXCR, with one record for every CDR3 protein. Among some 88,000 distinct CDR3 sequences listed, just under 9.5% were seen once. The sample consisted of PBMCs, taken before treatment. Receptors originate from a male donor with prostate cancer. The CDR3 runs from the conserved cysteine through the conserved F or W. A D gene is named only where the DNA matches it firmly. Rows give clone size only sometimes, using once, few, many, or a class for an expanded clone.

J gene | clone size | D gene | V gene | CDR3 DNA | CDR3 protein
TRBJ2-7 | - | - | TRBV3-1 | TGTGCCAGCAGCCAAGAGGAGGGCGGTAGCCCCTACGAGCAGTACTTC | CASSQEEGGSPYEQYF
TRBJ1-5 | many | - | TRBV19 | TGTGCCAGCCGCCCGGGTCGGTTTGGTCAGCCCCAGCATTTT | CASRPGRFGQPQHF
TRBJ1-5 | few | - | TRBV18 | TGTGCCAGCTCACCAGGGGGTGATCAGCCCCAGCATTTT | CASSPGGDQPQHF
TRBJ2-7 | many | - | TRBV2 | TGTGCCAGCAGTGAGGCTAGTGTGGGTTTTAGGGGCTCTGACGTTTACGAGCAGTACTTC | CASSEASVGFRGSDVYEQYF
TRBJ2-1 | many | TRBD2 | TRBV28 | TGTGCCAGCAGTTCTTCCGGGACTAGCTCCTACAATGAGCAGTTCTTC | CASSSSGTSSYNEQFF
TRBJ1-6 | many | - | TRBV12-3/TRBV12-4 | TGTGCCAGCAGTTCTATGGGCCCTCAGAATTCACCCCTCCACTTT | CASSSMGPQNSPLHF
TRBJ2-7 | few | - | TRBV5-1 | TGCGCCAGCAGCACCCCCCCAGTCTACGAGCAGTACTTC | CASSTPPVYEQYF
TRBJ1-2 | many | TRBD1 | TRBV28 | TGTGCCAGCAGTTCCGGGACAGATTATGGCTACACCTTC | CASSSGTDYGYTF
TRBJ1-4 | - | - | TRBV5-4 | TGCGCCAGCAGCCGGAGACAGGCTAATGAAAAACTGTTTTTT | CASSRRQANEKLFF
TRBJ2-7 | many | TRBD1 | TRBV7-2 | TGTGCCAGCAGCTTAGCGTTCGGACAGGGGGTTCAGTGG | CASSLAFGQGVQW
TRBJ2-7 | many | TRBD2 | TRBV20-1 | TGCAGTGCTTATGGACTAGCGGGGGGCTACGAGCAGTACTTC | CSAYGLAGGYEQYF
TRBJ2-1 | many | - | TRBV18 | TGTGCCAGCTCACCAGCCGAACAGAGCAATGAGCAGTTCTTC | CASSPAEQSNEQFF
TRBJ2-5 | many | - | TRBV7-2 | TGTGCCAGCAGCTCCAGGGGTGGGAGAGAGACCCAGTACTTC | CASSSRGGRETQYF
TRBJ1-1 | many | - | TRBV19 | TGTGCCAGTACCTTCAGGGTGAATGAGCCTGAAGCTTTCTTT | CASTFRVNEPEAFF
TRBJ2-7 | many | - | TRBV5-4 | TGTGCCAGCAGCGCAATGGACACCGACTACGAGCAGTACTTC | CASSAMDTDYEQYF
TRBJ2-2 | many | - | TRBV27 | TGTGCCAGCAGTTCGGGGCGCGTCACCGGGGAGCTGTTTTTT | CASSSGRVTGELFF
TRBJ1-5 | many | - | TRBV6-2/TRBV6-3 | TGTGCCAGCAGTTACACAGCGCAGGATAGCAATCAGCCCCAGCATTTT | CASSYTAQDSNQPQHF